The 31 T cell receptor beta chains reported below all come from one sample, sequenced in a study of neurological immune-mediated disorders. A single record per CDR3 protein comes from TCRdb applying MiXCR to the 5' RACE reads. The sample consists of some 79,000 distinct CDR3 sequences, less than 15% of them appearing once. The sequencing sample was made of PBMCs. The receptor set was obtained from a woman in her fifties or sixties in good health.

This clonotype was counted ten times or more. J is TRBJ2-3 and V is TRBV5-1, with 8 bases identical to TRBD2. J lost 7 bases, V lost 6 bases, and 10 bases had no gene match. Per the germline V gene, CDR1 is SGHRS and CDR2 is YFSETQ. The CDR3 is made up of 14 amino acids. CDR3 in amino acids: CASTSGGGSHTQYF. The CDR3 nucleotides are TGCGCCAGCACCTCCGGGGGGGGCTCACATACGCAGTATTTT. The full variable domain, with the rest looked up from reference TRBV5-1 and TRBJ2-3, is KAGVTQTPRYLIKTRGQQVTLSCSPISGHRSVSWYQQTPGQGLQFLFEYFSETQRNKGNFPGRFSGRQFSNSRSEMNVSTLELGDSALYLCASTSGGGSHTQYFGPGTRLTVL.

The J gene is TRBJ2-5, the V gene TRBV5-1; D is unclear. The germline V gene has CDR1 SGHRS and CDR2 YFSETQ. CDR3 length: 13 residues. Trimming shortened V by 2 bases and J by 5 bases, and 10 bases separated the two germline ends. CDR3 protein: CASSLRVAETQYF. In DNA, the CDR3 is TGCGCCAGCAGCTTAAGGGTGGCCGAGACCCAGTACTTC.

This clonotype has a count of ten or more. The CDR3 is CASSRKWGNSPLHF. The CDR3 DNA sequence: TGTGCCAGCAGCCGAAAGTGGGGGAATTCACCCCTCCACTTT. The V and J genes are TRBV7-2 and TRBJ1-6; weak D call: TRBD1 (5 bases). The CDR3 has 14 residues. V lost 5 bases and J lost 7, with 12 bases in between. Germline CDR1 is SGHTA and CDR2 is FQGNSA.

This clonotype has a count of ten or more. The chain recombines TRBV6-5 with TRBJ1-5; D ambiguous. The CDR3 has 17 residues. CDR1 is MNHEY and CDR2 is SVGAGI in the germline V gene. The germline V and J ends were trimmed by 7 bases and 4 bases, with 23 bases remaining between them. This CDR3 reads CASKGSFGSDPNQPQHF. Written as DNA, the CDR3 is TGTGCCAGCAAGGGCTCTTTTGGGTCAGACCCAAATCAGCCCCAGCATTTT.

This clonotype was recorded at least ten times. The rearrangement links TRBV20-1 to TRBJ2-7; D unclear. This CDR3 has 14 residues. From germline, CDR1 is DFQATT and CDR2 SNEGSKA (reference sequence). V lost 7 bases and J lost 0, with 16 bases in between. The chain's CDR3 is CSGSLATGSYEQYF. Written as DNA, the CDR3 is TGCAGTGGATCGTTGGCTACGGGCTCCTACGAGCAGTACTTC.

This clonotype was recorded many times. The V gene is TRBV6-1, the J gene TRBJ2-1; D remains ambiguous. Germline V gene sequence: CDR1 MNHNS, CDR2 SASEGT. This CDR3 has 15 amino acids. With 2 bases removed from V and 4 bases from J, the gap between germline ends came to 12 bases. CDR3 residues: CASSEMALGYNEQFF. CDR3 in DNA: TGTGCCAGCAGTGAAATGGCCCTCGGGTACAATGAGCAGTTCTTC.

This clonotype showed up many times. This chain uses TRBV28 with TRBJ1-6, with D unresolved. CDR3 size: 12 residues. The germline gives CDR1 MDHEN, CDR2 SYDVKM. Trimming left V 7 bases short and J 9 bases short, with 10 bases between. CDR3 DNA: TGTGCCAGCACAAGCAGAAGTTCACCCCTCCACTTT. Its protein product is CASTSRSSPLHF. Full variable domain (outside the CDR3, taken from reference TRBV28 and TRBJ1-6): DVKVTQSSRYLVKRTGEKVFLECVQDMDHENMFWYRQDPGLGLRLIYFSYDVKMKEKGDIPEGYSVSREKKERFSLILESASTNQTSMYLCASTSRSSPLHFGNGTRLTVT.

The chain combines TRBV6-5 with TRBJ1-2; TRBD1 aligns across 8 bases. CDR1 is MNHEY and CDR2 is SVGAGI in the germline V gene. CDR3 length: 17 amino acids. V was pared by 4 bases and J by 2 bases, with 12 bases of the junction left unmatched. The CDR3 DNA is TGTGCCAGCAGTTCAGGGGGCGCTTTCAAAATCAACTATGGCTACACCTTC. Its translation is CASSSGGAFKINYGYTF.

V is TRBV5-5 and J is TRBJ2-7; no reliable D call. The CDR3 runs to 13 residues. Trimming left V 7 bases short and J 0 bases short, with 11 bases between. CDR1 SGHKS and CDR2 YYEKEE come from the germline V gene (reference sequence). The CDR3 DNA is TGTGCCAGCTCCGGCGTGAGCTCCTACGAGCAGTACTTC. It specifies CASSGVSSYEQYF.

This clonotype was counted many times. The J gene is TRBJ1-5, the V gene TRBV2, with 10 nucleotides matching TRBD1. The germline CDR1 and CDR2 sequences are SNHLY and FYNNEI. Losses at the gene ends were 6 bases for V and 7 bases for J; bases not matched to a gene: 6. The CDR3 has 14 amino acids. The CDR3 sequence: CASRAGTGAQPQHF. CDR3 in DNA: TGTGCCAGCAGAGCCGGGACAGGGGCACAGCCCCAGCATTTT.

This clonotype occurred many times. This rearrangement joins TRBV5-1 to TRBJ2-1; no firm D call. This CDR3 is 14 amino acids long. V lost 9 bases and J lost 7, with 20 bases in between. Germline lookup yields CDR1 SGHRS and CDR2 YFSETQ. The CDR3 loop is CATSGSLGGNEQFF. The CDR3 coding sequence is TGCGCCACCTCAGGATCCCTCGGTGGGAATGAGCAGTTCTTC.

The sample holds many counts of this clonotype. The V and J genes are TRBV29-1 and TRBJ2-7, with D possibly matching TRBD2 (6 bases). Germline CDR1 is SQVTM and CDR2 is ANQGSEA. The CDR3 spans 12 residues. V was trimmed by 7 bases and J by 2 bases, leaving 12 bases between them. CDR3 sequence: CSGAGGPYEQYF. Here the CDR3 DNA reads TGCAGCGGAGCCGGGGGACCCTACGAGCAGTACTTC.

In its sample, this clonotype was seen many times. Here the CDR3 reads CASRQGVEQFF. The CDR3, as DNA: TGTGCCAGCAGGCAGGGGGTCGAGCAGTTCTTC. V is TRBV7-2 and J is TRBJ2-1, with 7 positions matching TRBD1. Germline V gives CDR1 SGHTA, CDR2 FQGNSA. The CDR3 sequence is 11 residues long. V lost 6 bases and J lost 10; bases outside the gene matches: 3.

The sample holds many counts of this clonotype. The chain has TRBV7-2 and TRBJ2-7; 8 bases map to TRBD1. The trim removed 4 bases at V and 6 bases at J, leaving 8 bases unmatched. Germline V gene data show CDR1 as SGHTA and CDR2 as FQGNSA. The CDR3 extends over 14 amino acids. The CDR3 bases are TGTGCCAGCAGCTCGGGAACACAGGGGGGCGAGCAGTACTTC. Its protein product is CASSSGTQGGEQYF.

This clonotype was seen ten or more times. In DNA form, the CDR3 reads TGTGCCATCAGTGAACAGGGAGGGTACAGCTCCTACAATGAGCAGTTCTTC. It yields the protein CAISEQGGYSSYNEQFF. V usage is TRBV10-3 and J usage is TRBJ2-1; D perhaps matches TRBD2 (7 bases). Germline V gives CDR1 ENHRY, CDR2 SYGVKD. V was pared by 3 bases and J by 0 bases, with 15 bases between. The CDR3 is made up of 17 amino acids.

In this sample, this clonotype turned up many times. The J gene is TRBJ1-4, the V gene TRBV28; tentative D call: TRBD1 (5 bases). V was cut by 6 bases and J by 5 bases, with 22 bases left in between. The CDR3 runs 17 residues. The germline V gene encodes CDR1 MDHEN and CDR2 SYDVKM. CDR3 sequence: CASSTAPGPEGNEKLFF. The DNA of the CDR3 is TGTGCCAGCAGCACCGCGCCAGGGCCCGAGGGGAATGAAAAACTGTTTTTT.

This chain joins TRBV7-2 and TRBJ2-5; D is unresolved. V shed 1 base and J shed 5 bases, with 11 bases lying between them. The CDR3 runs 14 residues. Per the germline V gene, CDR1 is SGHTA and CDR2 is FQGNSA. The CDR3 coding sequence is TGTGCCAGCAGCTTAGGAGTAGTTTTGGAGACCCAGTACTTC. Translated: CASSLGVVLETQYF.

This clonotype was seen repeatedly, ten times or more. In DNA form, the CDR3 reads TGCAGTGCTAGGTCTGCCAGAATAGGCACTGAAGCTTTCTTT. This gives the protein CSARSARIGTEAFF. The gene calls are TRBV20-1 and TRBJ1-1; no clear D gene. There are 14 residues in the CDR3. With 3 bases removed from V and 4 bases from J, the gap between germline ends came to 15 bases. Per the germline V gene, CDR1 is DFQATT and CDR2 is SNEGSKA (reference sequence).

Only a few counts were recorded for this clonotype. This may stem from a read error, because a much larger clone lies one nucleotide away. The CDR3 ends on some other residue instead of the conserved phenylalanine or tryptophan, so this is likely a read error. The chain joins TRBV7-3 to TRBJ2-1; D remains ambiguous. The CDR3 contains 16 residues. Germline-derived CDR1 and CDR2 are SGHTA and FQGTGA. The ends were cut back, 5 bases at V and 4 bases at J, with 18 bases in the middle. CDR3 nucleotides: TGTGCCAGCAGCCCCTCCGGATGGGTGGGATACAATGAGCAGTTCTCC. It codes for CASSPSGWVGYNEQFS.

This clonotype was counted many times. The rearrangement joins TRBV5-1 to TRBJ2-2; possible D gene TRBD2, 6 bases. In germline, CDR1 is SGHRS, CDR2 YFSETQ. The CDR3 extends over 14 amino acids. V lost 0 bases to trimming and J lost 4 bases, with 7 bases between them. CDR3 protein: CASSLGLVTGELFF. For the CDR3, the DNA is TGCGCCAGCAGCTTGGGACTAGTCACCGGGGAGCTGTTTTTT.

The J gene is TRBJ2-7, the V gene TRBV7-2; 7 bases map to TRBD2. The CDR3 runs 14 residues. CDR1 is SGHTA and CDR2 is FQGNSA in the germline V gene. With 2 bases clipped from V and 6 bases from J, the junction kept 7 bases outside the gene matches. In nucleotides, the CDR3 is TGTACCAGCAGCTTACTAGCGGACCAATGCGAGCAGTACTTC. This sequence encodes CTSSLLADQCEQYF.

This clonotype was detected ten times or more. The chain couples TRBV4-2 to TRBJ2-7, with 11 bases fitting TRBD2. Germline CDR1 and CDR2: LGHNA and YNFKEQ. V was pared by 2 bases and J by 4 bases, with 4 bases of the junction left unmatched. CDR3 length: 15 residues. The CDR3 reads CASSQLAGGLYEQYF. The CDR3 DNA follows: TGTGCCAGCAGCCAATTAGCGGGGGGGCTGTACGAGCAGTACTTC.

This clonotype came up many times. This chain's CDR3 is CASSSRTGPGNTIYF. The CDR3 DNA reads as TGTGCCAGCAGTTCGCGGACAGGACCTGGAAACACCATATATTTT. The chain links TRBV28 to TRBJ1-3; 7 bases are shared with TRBD1. CDR1 MDHEN and CDR2 SYDVKM come from the germline V gene. There are 15 residues in the CDR3. The V segment lost 4 bases and the J segment 2 bases; nucleotides outside the gene matches: 5.

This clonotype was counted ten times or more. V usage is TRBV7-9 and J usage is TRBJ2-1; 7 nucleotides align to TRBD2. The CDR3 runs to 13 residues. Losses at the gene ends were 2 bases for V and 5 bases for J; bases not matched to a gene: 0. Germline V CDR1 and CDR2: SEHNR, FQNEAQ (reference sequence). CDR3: CASSLLADNEQFF. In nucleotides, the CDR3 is TGTGCCAGCAGCTTACTAGCGGACAATGAGCAGTTCTTC.

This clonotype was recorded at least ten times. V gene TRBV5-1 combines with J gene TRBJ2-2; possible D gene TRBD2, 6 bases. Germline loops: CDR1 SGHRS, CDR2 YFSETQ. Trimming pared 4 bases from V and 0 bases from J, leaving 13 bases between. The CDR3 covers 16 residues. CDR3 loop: CASSLDLATNTGELFF. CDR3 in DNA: TGCGCCAGCAGCCTGGATCTAGCGACGAACACCGGGGAGCTGTTTTTT.

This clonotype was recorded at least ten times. For the CDR3, the DNA is TGTGCCAGCAGTTCTACAGGGTTCAAAGGAAACACCATATATTTT. Amino acid sequence: CASSSTGFKGNTIYF. The rearrangement uses TRBV28 and TRBJ1-3; D perhaps matches TRBD1 (6 bases). CDR3 length equals 15 residues. Germline V gives CDR1 MDHEN, CDR2 SYDVKM. Trimming shortened V by 4 bases and J by 4 bases, and 14 bases separated the two germline ends.

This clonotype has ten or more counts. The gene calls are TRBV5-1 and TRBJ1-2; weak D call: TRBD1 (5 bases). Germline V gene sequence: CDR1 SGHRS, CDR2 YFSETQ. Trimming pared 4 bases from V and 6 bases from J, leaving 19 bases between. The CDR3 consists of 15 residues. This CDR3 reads CASSPQEGRVHGYTF. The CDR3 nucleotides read TGCGCCAGCAGCCCCCAGGAGGGCAGGGTGCATGGCTACACCTTC.

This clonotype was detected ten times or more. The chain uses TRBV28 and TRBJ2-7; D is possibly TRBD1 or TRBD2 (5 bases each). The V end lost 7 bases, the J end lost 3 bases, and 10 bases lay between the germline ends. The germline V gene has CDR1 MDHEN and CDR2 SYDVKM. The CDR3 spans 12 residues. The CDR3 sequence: CASTLRGYEQYF. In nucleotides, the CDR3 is TGTGCCAGCACCTTGAGGGGCTACGAGCAGTACTTC.

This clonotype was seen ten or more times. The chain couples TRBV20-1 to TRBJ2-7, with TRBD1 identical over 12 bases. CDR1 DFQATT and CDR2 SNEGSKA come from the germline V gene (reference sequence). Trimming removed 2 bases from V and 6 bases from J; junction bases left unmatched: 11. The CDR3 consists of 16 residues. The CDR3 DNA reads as TGCAGTGCTAGAAGATGGTCCGGGACAGGGGGCTTCGAGCAGTACTTC. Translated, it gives CSARRWSGTGGFEQYF.

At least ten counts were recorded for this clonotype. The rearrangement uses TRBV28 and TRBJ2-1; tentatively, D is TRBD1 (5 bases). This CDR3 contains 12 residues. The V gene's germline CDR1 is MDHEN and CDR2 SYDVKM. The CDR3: CGIGHQGSEQFF. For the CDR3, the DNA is TGTGGCATTGGACACCAGGGATCCGAGCAGTTCTTC. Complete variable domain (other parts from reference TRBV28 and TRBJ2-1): DVKVTQSSRYLVKRTGEKVFLECVQDMDHENMFWYRQDPGLGLRLIYFSYDVKMKEKGDIPEGYSVSREKKERFSLILESASTNQTSMYLCGIGHQGSEQFFGPGTRLTVL.

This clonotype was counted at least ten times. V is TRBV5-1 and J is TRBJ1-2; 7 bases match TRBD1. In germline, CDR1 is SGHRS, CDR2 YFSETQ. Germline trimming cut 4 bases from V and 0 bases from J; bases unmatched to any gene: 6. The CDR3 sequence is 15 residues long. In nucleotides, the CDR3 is TGCGCCAGCAGCACGGGACAGAAAGCTAACTATGGCTACACCTTC. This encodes CASSTGQKANYGYTF.